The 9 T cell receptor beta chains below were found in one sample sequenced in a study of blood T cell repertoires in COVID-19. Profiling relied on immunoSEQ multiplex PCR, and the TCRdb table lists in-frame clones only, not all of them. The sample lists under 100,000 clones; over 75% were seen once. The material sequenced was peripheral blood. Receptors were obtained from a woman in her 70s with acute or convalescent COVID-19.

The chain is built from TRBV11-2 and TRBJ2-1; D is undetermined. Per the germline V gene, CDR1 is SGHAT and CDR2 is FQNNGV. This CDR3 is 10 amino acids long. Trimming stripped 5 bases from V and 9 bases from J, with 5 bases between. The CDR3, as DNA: TGTGCCAGCAGCGGCGGTGAGCAGTTCTTC. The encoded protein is CASSGGEQFF.

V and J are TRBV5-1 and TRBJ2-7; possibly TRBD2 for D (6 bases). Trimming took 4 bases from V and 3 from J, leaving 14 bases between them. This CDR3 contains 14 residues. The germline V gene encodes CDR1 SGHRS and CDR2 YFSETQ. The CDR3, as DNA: TGCGCCAGCAGCAGACCCGGGGGAAACTACGAGCAGTACTTC. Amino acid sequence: CASSRPGGNYEQYF.

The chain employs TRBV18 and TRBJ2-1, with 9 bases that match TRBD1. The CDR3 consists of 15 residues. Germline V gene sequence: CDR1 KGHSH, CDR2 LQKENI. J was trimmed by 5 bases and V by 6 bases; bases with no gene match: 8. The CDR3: CASSGRDRVNNEQFF. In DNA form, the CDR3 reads TGTGCCAGCTCGGGAAGGGACAGGGTCAACAATGAGCAGTTCTTC.

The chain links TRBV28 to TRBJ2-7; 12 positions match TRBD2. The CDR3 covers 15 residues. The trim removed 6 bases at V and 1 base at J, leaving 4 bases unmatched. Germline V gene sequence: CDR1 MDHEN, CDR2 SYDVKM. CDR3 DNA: TGTGCCAGCAGACCTAGCGGGGGGGTATCCTACGAGCAGTACTTC. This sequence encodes CASRPSGGVSYEQYF.

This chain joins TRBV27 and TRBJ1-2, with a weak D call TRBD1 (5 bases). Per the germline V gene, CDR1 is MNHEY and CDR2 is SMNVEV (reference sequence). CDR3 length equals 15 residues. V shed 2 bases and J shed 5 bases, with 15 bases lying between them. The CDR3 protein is CASSLGARPWYGYTF. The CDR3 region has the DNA TGTGCCAGCAGTTTAGGGGCCAGACCTTGGTATGGCTACACCTTC.

DNA of the CDR3: TGTGCCAGCAGTTTTTCCTGGACAGTGAACACTGAAGCTTTCTTT. Translated: CASSFSWTVNTEAFF. This chain joins TRBV6-5 and TRBJ1-1, with a weak D call TRBD1 (6 bases). CDR1 and CDR2 from the germline V gene are MNHEY and SVGAGI. V lost 4 bases and J 0 bases, leaving 12 bases between the germline ends. The CDR3 length is 15 residues.

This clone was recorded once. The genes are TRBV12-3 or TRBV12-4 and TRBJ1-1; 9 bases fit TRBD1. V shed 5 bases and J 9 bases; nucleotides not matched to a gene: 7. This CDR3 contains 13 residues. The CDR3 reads CASSLQQGAKAFF. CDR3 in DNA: TGTGCCAGCAGTCTCCAACAGGGGGCGAAAGCTTTCTTT.

The DNA of the CDR3 is TGTGCCAGCAGTTTGTTACGGTTAAGCAATCAGCCCCAGCATTTT. Amino acid sequence: CASSLLRLSNQPQHF. V and J are TRBV28 and TRBJ1-5; D remains ambiguous. The CDR3 consists of 15 residues. V was cut by 3 bases and J by 1 base, with 10 bases left in between. Per germline, CDR1 MDHEN and CDR2 SYDVKM.

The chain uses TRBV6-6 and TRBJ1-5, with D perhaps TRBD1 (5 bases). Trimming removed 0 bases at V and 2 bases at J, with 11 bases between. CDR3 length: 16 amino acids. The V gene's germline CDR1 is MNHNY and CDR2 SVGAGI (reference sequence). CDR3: CASSYSGGIGNQPQHF. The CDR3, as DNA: TGTGCCAGCAGTTACTCCGGGGGAATAGGCAATCAGCCCCAGCATTTT.